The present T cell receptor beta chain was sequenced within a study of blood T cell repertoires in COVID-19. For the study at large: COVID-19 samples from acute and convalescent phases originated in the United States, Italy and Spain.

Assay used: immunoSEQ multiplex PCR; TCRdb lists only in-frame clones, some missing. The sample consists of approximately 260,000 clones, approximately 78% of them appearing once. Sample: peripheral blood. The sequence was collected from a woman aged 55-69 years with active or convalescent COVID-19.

The CDR3: CASTEGEYNSPLHF. The CDR3 DNA reads as TGTGCCTCAACCGAGGGGGAGTATAATTCACCCCTCCACTTT. This rearrangement joins TRBV6-5 to TRBJ1-6; tentative D call: TRBD1 (6 bases). Trimming shortened V by 11 bases and J by 4 bases, and 15 bases separated the two germline ends. This CDR3 is built from 14 residues. Germline V gene lookup returns CDR1 MNHEY and CDR2 SVGAGI.